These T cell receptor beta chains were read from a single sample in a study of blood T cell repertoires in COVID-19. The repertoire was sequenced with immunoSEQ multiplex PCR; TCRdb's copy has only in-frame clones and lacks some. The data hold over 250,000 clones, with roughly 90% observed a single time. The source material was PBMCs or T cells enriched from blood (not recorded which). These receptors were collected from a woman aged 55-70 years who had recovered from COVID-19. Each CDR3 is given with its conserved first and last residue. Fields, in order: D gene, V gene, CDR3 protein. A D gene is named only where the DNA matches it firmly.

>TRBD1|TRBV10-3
CAISESATGVNQPQHF
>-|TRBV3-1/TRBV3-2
CASSPGLDSEAFF
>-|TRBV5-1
CASKERTITDTQYF
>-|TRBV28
CASSGGAEPLHEQFF
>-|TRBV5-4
CASEQGPSGNTIYF
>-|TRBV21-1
CASSSELGQGPPWSYNEQFF
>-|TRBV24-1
CATSLGLPDTQYF
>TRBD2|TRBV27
CASSTRLTSGRAGAGELFF
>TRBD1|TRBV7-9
CASSIETGDNTEAFF
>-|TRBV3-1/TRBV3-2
CASSQDWSSGETQYF
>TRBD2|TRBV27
CASTFSSGSDEQYF
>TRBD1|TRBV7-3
CASKPGQGYTEAFF
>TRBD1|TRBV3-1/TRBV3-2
CASSDNGQGPEKLFF
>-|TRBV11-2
CATKPKGGPWWYGYTF
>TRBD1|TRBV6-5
CASGTGSETQYF
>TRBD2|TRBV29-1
CSVAGTSGRESHEQYF
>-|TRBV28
CVSSLYSLSYEQYF
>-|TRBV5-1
CASRDGLQREKLFF
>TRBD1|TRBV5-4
CASSTALQGDTEAFF
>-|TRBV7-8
CASSPQGFSEAFF
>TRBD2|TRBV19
CASSVSGRGNEQFF
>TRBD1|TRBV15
CATSIRIWDSENEKLFF
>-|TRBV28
CASMRTVNQPQHF
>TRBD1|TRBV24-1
CATRDINRDSYNQPQHF